This T cell receptor beta chain was sequenced for a study of technical replicates of blood from a handful of donors. CDR3 length: 14 residues. The germline CDR1 and CDR2 sequences are SGHRS and YFSETQ. V lost 4 bases to trimming and J lost 3 bases, with 13 bases between them. TCRdb's table, derived via immunoSEQ multiplex PCR, lists solely in-frame clones and lacks some. The table lists roughly 72,000 clones, around 95% of them singletons. Sequenced input: T cells isolated from PBMCs. The chain uses TRBV5-1 and TRBJ1-1, with D maybe TRBD1 (6 bases). The source is a human donor in good health. CDR3 sequence reads: CASSEGVADTEAFF. CDR3 bases: TGCGCCAGCAGCGAGGGGGTCGCGGACACTGAAGCTTTCTTT.